The text below deals with one T cell receptor (beta chain). Its antigen is undetermined. This sample was included in a study of OX40 agonist ivuxolimab in advanced cancers. The repertoire was sequenced with immunoSEQ multiplex PCR; TCRdb's copy has only in-frame clones and lacks some. The sample contains about 25,000 clones, about 86% of which appear only once. With 3 bases clipped from V and 4 bases from J, the junction kept 4 bases outside the gene matches. CDR1 is GTSNPN, CDR2 SVGIG, per germline (reference sequence). There are 14 residues in the CDR3. Findings and caveats of the study: Normalized T-cell clonal expansion was also low in a subset of nonresponders. Among T cells, CD8+ cells averaged more expanded clones than CD4+ cells.

Sequencing was performed on CD4+ or CD8+ T cells sorted from blood, taken in a trial of the OX40 agonist ivuxolimab. The source of this sequence is an adult with an advanced solid tumor such as melanoma, head and neck, liver or kidney cancer. The V gene is TRBV30, the J gene TRBJ2-1, with TRBD2 identical over 9 bases. The CDR3 coding sequence is TGTGCCTGGAGAGGACTAGCGTCGTACAATGAGCAGTTCTTC. Its protein is CAWRGLASYNEQFF.